This TCR beta chain was obtained from a study of cytomegalovirus exposure and HLA in healthy donors. Study summary: Within an early data release were 65 million to 90 million unique TCRs drawn from HLA-typed donors.

For this clone: Its target is not known.

Study-wide findings and caveats: Productive status was seen about 90% or about 30% of the time for most TCR beta V segments in an earlier analysis.

With 60 Vbeta and 13 Jbeta primers, the PCR was carried out. Study processing details: Later, an analysis found about 80 million unique TCR beta chains, and 10 million to 11 million of these were shared. Only in-frame clones appear in the TCRdb table, and some are missing; sequencing was by immunoSEQ multiplex PCR. The V and J calls and clone size come from that table; D and trimming were worked out from the DNA. This sample has 140,000 to 150,000 clones; over 60% occur once, and the top ten carry 10% to 15%. The germline CDR1 and CDR2 sequences are MGHRA and YSYEKL. Unmatched junction bases numbered 17, after V lost 3 bases and J lost 6 bases. The CDR3 covers 17 residues.

This receptor was taken from a man aged 40-50 years in good health and CMV-seropositive. Sequencing was carried out using PBMCs. This chain joins TRBV4-1 and TRBJ2-7; 7 bases align to TRBD1. This CDR3 reads CASSHAFPRARGSEQYF. CDR3 in DNA: TGCGCCAGCAGCCACGCTTTCCCGAGGGCCAGGGGGTCCGAGCAGTACTTC.